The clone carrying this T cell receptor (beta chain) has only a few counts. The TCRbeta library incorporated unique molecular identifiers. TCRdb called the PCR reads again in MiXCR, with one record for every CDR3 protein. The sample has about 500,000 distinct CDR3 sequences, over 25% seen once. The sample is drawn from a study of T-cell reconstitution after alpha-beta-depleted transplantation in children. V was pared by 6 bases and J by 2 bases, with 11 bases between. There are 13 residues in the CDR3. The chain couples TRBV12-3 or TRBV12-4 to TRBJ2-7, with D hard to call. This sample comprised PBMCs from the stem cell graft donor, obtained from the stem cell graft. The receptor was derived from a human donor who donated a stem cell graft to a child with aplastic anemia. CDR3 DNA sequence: TGTGCCAGCAGCCGCGACGAAGCCTACGAGCAGTACTTC. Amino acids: CASSRDEAYEQYF.